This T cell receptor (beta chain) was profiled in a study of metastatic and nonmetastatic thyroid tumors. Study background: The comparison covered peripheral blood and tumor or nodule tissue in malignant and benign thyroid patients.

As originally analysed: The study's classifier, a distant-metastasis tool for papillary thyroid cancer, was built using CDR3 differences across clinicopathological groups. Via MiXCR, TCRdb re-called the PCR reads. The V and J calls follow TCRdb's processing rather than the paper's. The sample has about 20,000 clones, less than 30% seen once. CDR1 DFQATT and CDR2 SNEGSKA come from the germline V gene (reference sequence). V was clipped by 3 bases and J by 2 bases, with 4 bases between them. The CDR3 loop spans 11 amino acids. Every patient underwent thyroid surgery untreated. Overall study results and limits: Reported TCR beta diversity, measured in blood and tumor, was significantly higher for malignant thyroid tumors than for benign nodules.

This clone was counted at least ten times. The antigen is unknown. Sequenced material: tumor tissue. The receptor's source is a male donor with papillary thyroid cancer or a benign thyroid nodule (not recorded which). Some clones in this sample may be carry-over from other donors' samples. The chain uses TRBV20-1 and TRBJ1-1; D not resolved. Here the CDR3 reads CSASDNTEAFF. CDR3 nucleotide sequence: TGCAGTGCTAGTGACAACACTGAAGCTTTCTTT.